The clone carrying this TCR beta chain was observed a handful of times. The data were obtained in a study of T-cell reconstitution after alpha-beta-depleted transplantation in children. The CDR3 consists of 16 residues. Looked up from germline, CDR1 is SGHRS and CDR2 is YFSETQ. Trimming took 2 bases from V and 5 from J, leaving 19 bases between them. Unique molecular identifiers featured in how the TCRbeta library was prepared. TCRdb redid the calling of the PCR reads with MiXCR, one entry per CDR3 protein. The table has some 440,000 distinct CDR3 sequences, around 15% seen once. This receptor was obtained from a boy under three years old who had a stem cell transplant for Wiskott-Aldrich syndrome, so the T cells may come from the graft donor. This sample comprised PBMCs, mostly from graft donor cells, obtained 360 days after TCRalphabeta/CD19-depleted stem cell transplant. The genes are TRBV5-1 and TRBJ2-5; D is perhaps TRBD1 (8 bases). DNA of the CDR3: TGCGCCAGCAGCTTAGGGGGGGCAGGGGGCAAGGAGACCCAGTACTTC. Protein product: CASSLGGAGGKETQYF.